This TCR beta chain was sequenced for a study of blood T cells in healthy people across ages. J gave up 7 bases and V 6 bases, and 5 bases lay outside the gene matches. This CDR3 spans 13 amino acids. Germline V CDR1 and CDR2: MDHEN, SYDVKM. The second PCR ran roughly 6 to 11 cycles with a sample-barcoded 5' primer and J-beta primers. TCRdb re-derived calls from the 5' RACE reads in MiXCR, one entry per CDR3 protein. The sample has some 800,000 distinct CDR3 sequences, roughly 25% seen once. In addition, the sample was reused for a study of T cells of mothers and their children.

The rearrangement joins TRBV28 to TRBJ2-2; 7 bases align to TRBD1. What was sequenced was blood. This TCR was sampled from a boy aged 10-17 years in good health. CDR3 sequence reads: CASRPQGIGELFF. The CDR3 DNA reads TGTGCCAGCAGGCCACAGGGGATCGGGGAGCTGTTTTTT.